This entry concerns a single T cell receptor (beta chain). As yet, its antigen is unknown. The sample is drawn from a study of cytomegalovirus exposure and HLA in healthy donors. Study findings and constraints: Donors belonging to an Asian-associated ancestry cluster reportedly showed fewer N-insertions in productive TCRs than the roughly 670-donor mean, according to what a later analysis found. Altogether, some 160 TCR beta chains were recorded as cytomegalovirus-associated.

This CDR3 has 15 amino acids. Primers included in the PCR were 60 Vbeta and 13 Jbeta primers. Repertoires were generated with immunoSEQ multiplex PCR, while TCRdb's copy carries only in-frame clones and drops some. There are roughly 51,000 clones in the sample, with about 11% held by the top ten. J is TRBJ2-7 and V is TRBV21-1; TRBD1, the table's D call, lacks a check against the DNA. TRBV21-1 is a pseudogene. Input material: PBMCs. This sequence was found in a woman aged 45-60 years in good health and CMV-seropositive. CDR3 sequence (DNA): TGTGCCAGCAGCCCGGTGGGGCACAAAGGCCACGAGCAGTACTTC. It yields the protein CASSPVGHKGHEQYF.